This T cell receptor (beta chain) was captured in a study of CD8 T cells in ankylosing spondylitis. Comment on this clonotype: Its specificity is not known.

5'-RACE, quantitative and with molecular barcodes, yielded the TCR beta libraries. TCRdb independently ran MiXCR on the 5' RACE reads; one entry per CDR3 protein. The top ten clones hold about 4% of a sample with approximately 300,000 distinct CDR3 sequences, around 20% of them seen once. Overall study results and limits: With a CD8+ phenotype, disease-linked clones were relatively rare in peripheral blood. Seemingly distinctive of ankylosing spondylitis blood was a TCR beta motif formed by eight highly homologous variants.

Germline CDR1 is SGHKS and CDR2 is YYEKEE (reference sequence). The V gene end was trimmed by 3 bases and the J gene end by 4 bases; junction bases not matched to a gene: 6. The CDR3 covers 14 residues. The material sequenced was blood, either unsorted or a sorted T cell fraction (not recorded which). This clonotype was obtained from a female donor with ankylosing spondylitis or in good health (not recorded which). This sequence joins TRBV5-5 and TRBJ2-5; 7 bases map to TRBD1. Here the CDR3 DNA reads TGTGCCAGCAGCTCTGGGACAGACGGAGAGACCCAGTACTTC. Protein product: CASSSGTDGETQYF.